The 22 T cell receptor beta chains below all came from one sample that was sequenced in a study of T cells in Graves' hyperthyroidism and ophthalmopathy. RNA transcripts gave rise to amplified TCR beta CDR3 regions. First-round RT-PCR of the TCR CDR3 relied on the HTBI primer set. A single record per CDR3 protein comes from TCRdb applying MiXCR to the multiplex PCR reads. The sample contains about 500,000 distinct CDR3 sequences, 40% to 55% of which appear only once. The source material was peripheral blood or thyroid tissue (not recorded which). The receptors derive from an adult woman with Graves' disease, either hyperthyroidism or ophthalmopathy (not recorded which).

Ten or more counts support this clonotype. The chain recombines TRBV7-2 with TRBJ2-5, with 10 bases lining up with TRBD2. The CDR3 contains 18 residues. The V gene's germline CDR1 is SGHTA and CDR2 FQGNSA. V lost 1 base and J lost 0; bases outside the gene matches: 8. CDR3 coding DNA: TGTACCAGCAGCTTAGAGGTAGCGGGAGGTGCGGACCAAGAGACCCAGTACTTC. Its protein product is CTSSLEVAGGADQETQYF.

This clonotype appeared many times. The chain is built from TRBV29-1 and TRBJ1-2; D gene unclear. The CDR3 is 13 amino acids. Germline lookup yields CDR1 SQVTM and CDR2 ANQGSEA. Trimming stripped 5 bases from V and 4 bases from J, with 14 bases between. CDR3 in amino acids: CSVLGADLYGYTF. CDR3 in DNA: TGCAGCGTTTTGGGAGCCGATCTCTATGGCTACACCTTC.

V and J are TRBV20-1 and TRBJ1-2; the D gene is possibly TRBD1 (6 bases). Germline CDR1 DFQATT, CDR2 SNEGSKA (reference sequence). CDR3 size: 15 residues. The V end lost 6 bases, the J end lost 6 bases, and 23 bases lay between the germline ends. CDR3 bases: TGCAGTGCGCCACAGGGAAACACCGGGGACGATGGCTACACCTTC. This codes for CSAPQGNTGDDGYTF.

The chain uses TRBV7-2 and TRBJ2-5, with D perhaps matching TRBD1 or TRBD2 (6 bases each). CDR3 length equals 14 residues. Germline V gene sequence: CDR1 SGHTA, CDR2 FQGNSA. Trimming cost V 7 bases and J 5 bases, with 17 bases left between them. The CDR3 DNA is TGTGCCAGCAAAGCCGGGGGCCCGGGGGAGACCCAGTACTTC. Its protein product is CASKAGGPGETQYF.

This clonotype has ten or more counts. This chain links TRBV2 with TRBJ1-5; 7 nucleotides agree with TRBD1. Losses at the gene ends were 7 bases for V and 2 bases for J; bases not matched to a gene: 5. The CDR3 consists of 14 residues. Germline V lookup: CDR1 SNHLY, CDR2 FYNNEI. The DNA of the CDR3 is TGTGCCAGCATGTACAGGGGCGGCAATCAGCCCCAGCATTTT. Protein sequence: CASMYRGGNQPQHF. The full variable domain, its missing parts supplied by reference TRBV2 and TRBJ1-5, is EPEVTQTPSHQVTQMGQEVILRCVPISNHLYFYWYRQILGQKVEFLVSFYNNEISEKSEIFDDQFSVERPDGSNFTLKIRSTKLEDSAMYFCASMYRGGNQPQHFGDGTRLSIL.

J is TRBJ2-5 and V is TRBV12-3 or TRBV12-4; tentatively, D is TRBD1 or TRBD2 (6 bases each). This CDR3 has 14 residues. Trimming pared 5 bases from V and 5 bases from J, leaving 15 bases between. The CDR3 region has the DNA TGTGCCAGCAGTACCACTAGGGGGGCGGAGACCCAGTACTTC. It encodes CASSTTRGAETQYF.

This clonotype was found many times. V gene TRBV15 combines with J gene TRBJ1-5; D not resolved. The CDR3 is 13 residues long. V was pared by 4 bases and J by 3 bases, with 7 bases between. The germline gives CDR1 LNHNV, CDR2 YYDKDF (reference sequence). The CDR3 here is CATSTQVNQPQHF. The CDR3 coding sequence is TGTGCCACCAGCACCCAAGTCAATCAGCCCCAGCATTTT.

This clonotype was found many times. V usage is TRBV5-4 and J usage is TRBJ1-6; 7 bases are shared with TRBD1. CDR3 size: 14 residues. Germline CDR1 and CDR2: SGHNT and YYREEE (reference sequence). V was clipped by 4 bases and J by 6 bases; unmatched bases: 4. CDR3 in amino acids: CASSPGQTNSPLHF. The CDR3 DNA follows: TGTGCCAGCAGCCCGGGACAGACTAATTCACCCCTCCACTTT.

The rearrangement joins TRBV7-8 to TRBJ1-5, with a weak D call TRBD1 (5 bases). The V gene's germline CDR1 is SGHVS and CDR2 FQNEAQ. Trimming pared 1 base from V and 6 bases from J, leaving 13 bases between. This CDR3 spans 15 amino acids. CDR3: CASSLEGLGSQPQHF. The CDR3 nucleotides read TGTGCCAGCAGCTTAGAGGGGTTGGGCTCTCAGCCCCAGCATTTT. Variable domain in full (rest from reference TRBV7-8 and TRBJ1-5): GAGVSQSPRYKVAKRGQDVALRCDPISGHVSLFWYQQALGQGPEFLTYFQNEAQLDKSGLPSDRFFAERPEGSVSTLKIQRTQQEDSAVYLCASSLEGLGSQPQHFGDGTRLSIL.

The sample holds a few counts of this clonotype. The V call is TRBV28, the J call TRBJ1-5; a possible D gene is TRBD1 (5 bases). Trimming removed 5 bases from V and 3 bases from J, with 11 bases in between. The CDR3 runs 14 residues. Germline V lookup: CDR1 MDHEN, CDR2 SYDVKM. This chain's CDR3 is CASSMETDNQPQHF. The CDR3 DNA reads as TGTGCCAGCAGTATGGAGACAGACAATCAGCCCCAGCATTTT.

The chain couples TRBV29-1 to TRBJ2-7, with TRBD2 matching over 8 bases. CDR1 and CDR2 (germline): SQVTM, ANQGSEA. This CDR3 is built from 11 residues. V lost 5 bases and J lost 7; bases outside the gene matches: 4. The CDR3 region has the DNA TGCAGCGTTCGTAGCGGGATTGAGCAGTACTTC. Its translation is CSVRSGIEQYF.

The CDR3 sequence: CATEGGETQYF. The CDR3 region has the DNA TGTGCCACCGAGGGGGGGGAGACCCAGTACTTC. The J gene is TRBJ2-5, the V gene TRBV10-3; TRBD2 is a possible D gene (7 bases). Germline V gives CDR1 ENHRY, CDR2 SYGVKD. The V gene lost 10 bases and the J gene lost 5 bases, with 11 bases spanning the gap. The CDR3 extends over 11 amino acids.

This clonotype came up many times. The V gene is TRBV20-1, the J gene TRBJ2-2; TRBD1 is a possible D gene (6 bases). CDR1 is DFQATT, CDR2 SNEGSKA, per germline (reference sequence). This CDR3 spans 14 amino acids. V dropped 6 bases and J dropped 6 bases, with 17 bases sitting between them. The CDR3 is CSARDTKGAGELFF. The CDR3 DNA is TGCAGTGCAAGGGACACCAAGGGGGCCGGGGAGCTGTTTTTT.

The V call is TRBV7-9, the J call TRBJ1-6; possibly TRBD1 for D (6 bases). Germline V CDR1 and CDR2: SEHNR, FQNEAQ (reference sequence). The CDR3 totals 16 residues. Trimming took off 3 bases at V and 7 bases at J, with 16 bases between the two ends. CDR3 protein: CASSFSRQADNSPLHF. CDR3 nucleotide sequence: TGTGCCAGCAGCTTCTCTCGACAGGCCGACAATTCACCCCTCCACTTT.

This clonotype was observed at least ten times. This chain links TRBV25-1 with TRBJ2-6; D might be TRBD1 (6 bases). V shed 9 bases and J shed 2 bases, with 26 bases lying between them. CDR3 length: 19 amino acids. Per the germline V gene, CDR1 is MGHDK and CDR2 is SYGVNS. As DNA, the CDR3 is TGTGCCAGTCAGCCCCACGGGACACATCTTTCCACTGGGGCCAACGTCCTGACTTTC. Translation gives CASQPHGTHLSTGANVLTF.

The gene calls are TRBV6-1 and TRBJ1-4; the D gene is possibly TRBD1 (5 bases). The CDR3 extends over 13 amino acids. Per the germline V gene, CDR1 is MNHNS and CDR2 is SASEGT. With 1 base removed from V and 10 bases from J, the gap between germline ends came to 10 bases. In DNA form, the CDR3 reads TGTGCCAGCAGTGAAGAAGCAGGGAGAAAACTGTTTTTT. It translates to CASSEEAGRKLFF.

This clonotype was observed a handful of times. This rearrangement joins TRBV28 to TRBJ1-6; no firm D call. The CDR3 totals 16 residues. Trimming pared 5 bases from V and 0 bases from J, leaving 11 bases between. Germline assignment: CDR1 MDHEN and CDR2 SYDVKM. CDR3 residues: CASSRKVSSYNSPLHF. The CDR3 DNA is TGTGCCAGCAGTCGAAAAGTGAGCTCCTATAATTCACCCCTCCACTTT.

This clonotype was counted ten times or more. This chain links TRBV7-2 with TRBJ2-5; weak D call: TRBD2 (7 bases). Trimming shortened V by 7 bases and J by 5 bases, and 17 bases separated the two germline ends. Germline assignment: CDR1 SGHTA and CDR2 FQGNSA. This CDR3 region has 14 residues. The CDR3 here is CASKRGGGSETQYF. CDR3 nucleotides: TGTGCCAGCAAGAGGGGGGGGGGATCCGAGACCCAGTACTTC. Drawing the rest from reference TRBV7-2 and TRBJ2-5, the complete variable domain is GAGVSQSPSNKVTEKGKDVELRCDPISGHTALYWYRQSLGQGLEFLIYFQGNSAPDKSGLPSDRFSAERTGGSVSTLTIQRTQQEDSAVYLCASKRGGGSETQYFGPGTRLLVL.

This clonotype was seen just once. The chain has TRBV29-1 and TRBJ1-3; 8 nucleotides match TRBD1. The CDR3 sequence is 12 residues long. Germline V CDR1 and CDR2: SQVTM, ANQGSEA. J gave up 2 bases and V 8 bases, and 2 bases lay outside the gene matches. The CDR3 DNA reads as TGCAGCTCGGACAGGGCTGGAAACACCATATATTTT. Translation gives CSSDRAGNTIYF.

In its sample, this clonotype was seen a few times. The rearrangement uses TRBV6-5 and TRBJ2-5, with D possibly TRBD2 on 6 matching bases. The CDR3 extends over 14 amino acids. Germline CDR1 MNHEY, CDR2 SVGAGI. V was trimmed by 4 bases and J by 3 bases, leaving 12 bases between them. The CDR3 loop is CASSLREWEETQYF. The CDR3 nucleotides read TGTGCCAGCAGTTTACGGGAGTGGGAAGAGACCCAGTACTTC.

V and J are TRBV4-2 and TRBJ2-5, with 9 bases that match TRBD1. The J call is in doubt because the DNA end fits TRBJ2-7 better. CDR1 is LGHNA and CDR2 is YNFKEQ in the germline V gene. This CDR3 comprises 16 residues. This CDR3 reads CASSQGYRGRIGEQYF. In DNA form, the CDR3 reads TGTGCCAGCAGCCAAGGGTACAGGGGGCGTATTGGCGAGCAGTACTTC.

The V and J genes are TRBV2 and TRBJ2-2, with D maybe TRBD2 (5 bases). Germline CDR1 and CDR2: SNHLY and FYNNEI. V gave up 5 bases and J gave up 4 bases, with 11 bases separating them. This CDR3 comprises 14 residues. The CDR3 sequence is CASSRAGGTGELFF. Here the CDR3 DNA reads TGTGCCAGCAGTAGGGCAGGAGGCACCGGGGAGCTGTTTTTT.